This TCR beta chain stems from a study of blood T cell repertoires in COVID-19. About the study: PBMCs, B-cell-depleted T cells, or T cells were the source of the cDNA or gDNA that made up the material.

Data came from immunoSEQ multiplex PCR; TCRdb stores just in-frame clones and leaves some out. The table includes around 250,000 clones, more than 75% detected once. Everyone who took part was roughly 18 to 89 years old, and they came from 24 US areas. Cohort 3 donors counted as recovered after two negative PCRs, clearance, or resolved symptoms. Trimming took off 1 base at V and 3 bases at J, with 6 bases between the two ends. In germline, CDR1 is KGHSH, CDR2 LQKENI. The CDR3 length is 13 residues. The V and J genes are TRBV18 and TRBJ1-1, with a tentative D call TRBD1 (6 bases). The source material was PBMCs or T cells enriched from blood (not recorded which). The receptor was isolated from a young man who had recovered from COVID-19. DNA of the CDR3: TGTGCCAGCTCACCACACAGGGACACTGAAGCTTTCTTT. This codes for CASSPHRDTEAFF.